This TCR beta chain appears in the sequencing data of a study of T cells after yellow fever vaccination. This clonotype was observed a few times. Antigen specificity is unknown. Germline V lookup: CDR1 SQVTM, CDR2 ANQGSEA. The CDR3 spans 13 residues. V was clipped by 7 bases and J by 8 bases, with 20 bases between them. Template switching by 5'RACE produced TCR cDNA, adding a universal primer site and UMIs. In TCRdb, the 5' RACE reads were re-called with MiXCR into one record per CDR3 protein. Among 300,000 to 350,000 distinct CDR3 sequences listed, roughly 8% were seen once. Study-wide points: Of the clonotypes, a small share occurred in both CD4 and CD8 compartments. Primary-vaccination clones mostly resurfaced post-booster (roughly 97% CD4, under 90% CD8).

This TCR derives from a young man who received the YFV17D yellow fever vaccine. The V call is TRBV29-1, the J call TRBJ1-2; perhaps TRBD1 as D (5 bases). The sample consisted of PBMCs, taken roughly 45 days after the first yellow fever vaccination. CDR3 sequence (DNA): TGCAGCGGATTGACAGCTGGGCTGGCAGGCTACACCTTC. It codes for CSGLTAGLAGYTF.